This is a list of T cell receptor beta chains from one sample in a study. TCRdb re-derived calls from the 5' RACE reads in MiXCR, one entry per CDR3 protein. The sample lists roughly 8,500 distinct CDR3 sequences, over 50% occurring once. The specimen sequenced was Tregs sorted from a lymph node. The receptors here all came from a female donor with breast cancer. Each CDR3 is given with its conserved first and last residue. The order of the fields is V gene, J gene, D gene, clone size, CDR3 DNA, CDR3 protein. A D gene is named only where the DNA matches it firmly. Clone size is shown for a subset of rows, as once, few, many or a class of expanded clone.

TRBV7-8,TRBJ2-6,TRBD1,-,TGTGCCAGCAGCTTATACCAGGGGGCTGGGGCCAACGTCCTGACTTTC,CASSLYQGAGANVLTF
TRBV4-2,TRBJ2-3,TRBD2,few,TGTGCCAGCAGCCGCGGACTAGCGGGAGCAGGGGATACGCAGTATTTT,CASSRGLAGAGDTQYF
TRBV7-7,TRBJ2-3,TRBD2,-,TGTGCTAGCAGCCCCGCTAGCGGGCAGACAGATACACAGTATTTT,CASSPASGQTDTQYF
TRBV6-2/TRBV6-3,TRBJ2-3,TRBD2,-,TGTGCCAGCAGTTTAGGACTAGCGGGACCAGATACGCAGTATTTT,CASSLGLAGPDTQYF
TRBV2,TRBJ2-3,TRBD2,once,TGTGCCAGCCTGTCCGCTAGCGGTAGCACAGATACGCAGTATTTT,CASLSASGSTDTQYF
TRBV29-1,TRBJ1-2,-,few,TGCAGCGTTGAGGTTAGCAGGAGCTATGGCTACACCTTC,CSVEVSRSYGYTF
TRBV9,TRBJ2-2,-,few,TGTGCCAGCAGCGTAGCCGGGACCTCGGACACCGGGGAGCTGTTTTTT,CASSVAGTSDTGELFF
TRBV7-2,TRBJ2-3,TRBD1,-,TGTGCCAGCAGACCAGGTACAGGGGGCACGCAGTATTTC,CASRPGTGGTQYF
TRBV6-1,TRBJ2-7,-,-,TGTGCCAGCAGCACCACCGGGACGGCGTCCTACGAGCAGTACTTC,CASSTTGTASYEQYF
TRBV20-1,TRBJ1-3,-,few,TGCAGTGCTAGGGACCCTGCTGGCTCTGGAAACACCATATATTTT,CSARDPAGSGNTIYF
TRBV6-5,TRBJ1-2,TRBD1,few,TGTGCCAGCAGAGGGGGCGTTTATGGCTACACCTTC,CASRGGVYGYTF
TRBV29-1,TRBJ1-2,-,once,TGCAGCGTTTTTCCCTCGAACTATGGCTACACCTTC,CSVFPSNYGYTF
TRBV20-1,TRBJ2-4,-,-,TGCAGTGCTAGATCGAGTCTTTCAGCCAAAAACATTCAGTACTTC,CSARSSLSAKNIQYF
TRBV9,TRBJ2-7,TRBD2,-,TGTGCCAGCAGCCCTTCCTTAGCGGGTGGGGGTGAGCAGTACTTC,CASSPSLAGGGEQYF
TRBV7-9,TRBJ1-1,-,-,TGTGCCAGCAGCTTAGCTTGGTTCAGGGCGAACACTGAAGCTTTCTTT,CASSLAWFRANTEAFF
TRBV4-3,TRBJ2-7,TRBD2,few,TGCGCCAGCAGCCAAGATTGGCTAGCGGGGGCCTCCTACGAGCAGTACTTC,CASSQDWLAGASYEQYF
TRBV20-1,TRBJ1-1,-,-,TGCAGTGCCAGCCCCCCGGGCCCCACTGAAGCTTTCTTT,CSASPPGPTEAFF
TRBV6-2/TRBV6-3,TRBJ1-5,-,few,TGTGCCAGCAGGGAGGACGGGGGGCTCAACAATCAGCCCCAGCATTTT,CASREDGGLNNQPQHF
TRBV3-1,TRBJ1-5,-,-,TGTGCCAGCAGCCTCTTTGGTCAGCCCCAGCATTTT,CASSLFGQPQHF
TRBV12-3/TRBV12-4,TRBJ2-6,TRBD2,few,TGTGCCAGCAGTTCCGGGACTAGGGGCAGCTCTGGGGCCAACGTCCTGACTTTC,CASSSGTRGSSGANVLTF
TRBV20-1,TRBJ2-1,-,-,TGCAGTGCTAGAGCGGGAGGGGGCGGATTACACAATGAGCAGTTCTTC,CSARAGGGGLHNEQFF
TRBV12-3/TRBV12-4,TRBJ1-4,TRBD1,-,TGTGCCAGCAGTTCCCAGGGGGCGGGTAATGAAAAACTGTTTTTT,CASSSQGAGNEKLFF
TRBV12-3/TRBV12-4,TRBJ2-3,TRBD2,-,TGTGCCTGCAGCACAGGACTAGCGAGACCAGATACGCAGTATTTT,CACSTGLARPDTQYF
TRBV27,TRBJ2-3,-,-,TGTGCCAGCAGTTTCTCAGGGGTTGGGGTAGATACGCAGTATTTT,CASSFSGVGVDTQYF
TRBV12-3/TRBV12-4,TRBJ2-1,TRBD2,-,TGTGCCAGCAGGACGGGACTAGCGGCAGATGGGGAGCAGTTCTTC,CASRTGLAADGEQFF
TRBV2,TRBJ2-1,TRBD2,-,TGTGCCAGCAGTGTCATGGCGGGAGGAAGGAGTGAGCAGTTCTTC,CASSVMAGGRSEQFF